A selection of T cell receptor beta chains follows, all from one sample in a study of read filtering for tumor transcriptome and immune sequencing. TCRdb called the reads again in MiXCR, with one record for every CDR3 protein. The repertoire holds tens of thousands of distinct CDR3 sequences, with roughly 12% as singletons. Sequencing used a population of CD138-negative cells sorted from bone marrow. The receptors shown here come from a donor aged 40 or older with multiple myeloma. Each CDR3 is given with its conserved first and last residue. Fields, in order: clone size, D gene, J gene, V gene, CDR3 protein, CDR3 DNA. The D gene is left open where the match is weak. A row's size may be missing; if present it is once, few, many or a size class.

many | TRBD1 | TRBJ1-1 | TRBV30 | CAWSATGAMNTEAFF | TGTGCCTGGAGTGCGACAGGGGCGATGAACACTGAAGCTTTCTTT
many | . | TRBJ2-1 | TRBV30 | CAWSVKDDLDEQFF | TGTGCCTGGAGTGTAAAAGATGACCTCGATGAGCAGTTCTTC
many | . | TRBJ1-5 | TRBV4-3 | CASSQDRVGRFRQPQHF | TGCGCCAGCAGCCAAGATAGGGTCGGTCGGTTTCGTCAGCCCCAGCATTTT
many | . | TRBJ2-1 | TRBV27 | CASSSGPSQFF | TGTGCCAGCAGTTCGGGTCCCTCGCAGTTCTTC
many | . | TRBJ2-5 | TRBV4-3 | CASSQDMASQETQYF | TGCGCCAGCAGCCAAGACATGGCTAGCCAGGAGACCCAGTACTTC
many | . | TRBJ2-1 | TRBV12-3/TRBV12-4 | CASSLVGPNEQFF | TGTGCCAGCAGTTTAGTAGGGCCCAATGAGCAGTTCTTC
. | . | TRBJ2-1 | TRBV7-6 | CASGLDGRSEQFF | TGTGCCAGCGGCTTAGACGGCCGGAGTGAGCAGTTCTTC
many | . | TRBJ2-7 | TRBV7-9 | CASSPRGGRGYEQYF | TGTGCCAGCAGCCCTAGGGGGGGCAGGGGCTACGAGCAGTACTTC
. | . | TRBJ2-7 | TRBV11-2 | CASSFGPYEQYF | TGTGCCAGCAGCTTTGGGCCCTACGAGCAGTACTTC
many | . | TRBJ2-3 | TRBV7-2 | CASSLDGKGTDTQYF | TGTGCCAGCAGCTTAGACGGGAAAGGCACAGATACGCAGTATTTT
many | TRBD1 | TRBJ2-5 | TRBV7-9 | CASSATGVQETQYF | TGTGCCAGCAGCGCGACAGGGGTTCAAGAGACCCAGTACTTC
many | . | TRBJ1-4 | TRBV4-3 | CASSQDRGFYEKLFF | TGCGCCAGCAGCCAAGACCGAGGGTTCTACGAAAAACTGTTTTTT
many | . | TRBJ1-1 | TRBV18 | CASSPRVSEAFF | TGTGCCAGCTCACCAAGGGTCTCTGAAGCTTTCTTT
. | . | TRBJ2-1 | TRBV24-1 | CATSDSQAQYNEQFF | TGTGCCACCAGTGATTCACAGGCACAGTACAACGAGCAGTTCTTC
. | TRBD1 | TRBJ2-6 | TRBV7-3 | CASSSGGDGANVLTF | TGTGCCAGCAGTTCAGGGGGTGATGGGGCCAACGTCCTGACTTTC
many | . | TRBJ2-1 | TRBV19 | CASSSGHSGVSSYNEQFF | TGTGCCAGTAGTTCGGGACACTCGGGAGTCAGTTCCTACAATGAGCAGTTCTTC
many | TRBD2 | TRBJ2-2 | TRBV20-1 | CSARQRGNTGELFF | TGCAGTGCTAGACAGCGGGGGAACACCGGGGAGCTGTTTTTT
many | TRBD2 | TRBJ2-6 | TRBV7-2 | CASRYSGSGANVLTF | TGTGCCAGCAGATACAGCGGGAGTGGGGCCAACGTCCTGACTTTC
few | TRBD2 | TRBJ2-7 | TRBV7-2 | CASSPGLARYERYF | TGTGCCAGCAGCCCCGGACTAGCTCGGTACGAGCGGTACTTC
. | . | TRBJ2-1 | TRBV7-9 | CASSTVTTGGEQLF | TGTGCCAGCAGCACGGTGACAACTGGGGGTGAGCAGCTCTTC
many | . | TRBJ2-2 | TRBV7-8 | CASSLTTGELFF | TGTGCCAGCAGCTTAACGACCGGGGAGCTGTTTTTT
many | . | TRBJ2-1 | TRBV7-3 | CASSFLPSGMLNEQFF | TGTGCCAGCAGCTTTCTTCCTTCAGGGATGCTCAATGAGCAGTTCTTC
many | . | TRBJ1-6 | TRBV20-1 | CSASMGGNSPLHF | TGCAGTGCTAGTATGGGGGGGAATTCACCCCTCCACTTT
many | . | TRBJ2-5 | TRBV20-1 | CSGRREETQYF | TGCAGTGGGCGTAGAGAAGAGACCCAGTACTTC
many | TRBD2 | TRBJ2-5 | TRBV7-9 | CASSLLAGGPETQYF | TGTGCCAGCAGCTTGCTAGCGGGAGGGCCGGAGACCCAGTACTTC
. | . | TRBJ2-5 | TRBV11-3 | CASGEDYLWEETQYF | TGTGCCAGCGGAGAAGACTACCTCTGGGAAGAGACCCAGTACTTC
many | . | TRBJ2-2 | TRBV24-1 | CATSDGTRKLFF | TGTGCCACCAGTGATGGGACAAGGAAGCTGTTTTTT
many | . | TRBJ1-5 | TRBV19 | CASSKTGTPGSNQPQHF | TGTGCCAGTAGCAAGACCGGGACCCCGGGGAGCAATCAGCCCCAGCATTTT
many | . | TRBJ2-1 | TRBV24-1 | CATSAQGIKVNEQFF | TGTGCCACCAGTGCACAGGGAATTAAAGTCAATGAGCAGTTCTTC
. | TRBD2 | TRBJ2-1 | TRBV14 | CASSAGLALTYNEQFF | TGTGCCAGCAGCGCGGGACTAGCGCTGACCTACAATGAGCAGTTCTTC
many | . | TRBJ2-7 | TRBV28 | CASSFARSGSYEQYF | TGTGCCAGCAGTTTCGCCAGGTCGGGATCCTACGAGCAGTACTTC
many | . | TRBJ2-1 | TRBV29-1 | CSVVGKSSYNEQFF | TGCAGCGTTGTGGGTAAGAGCTCCTACAATGAGCAGTTCTTC
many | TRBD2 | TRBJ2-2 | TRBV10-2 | CASKTSAHNTGELFF | TGCGCCAGCAAGACTAGCGCCCACAACACCGGGGAGCTGTTTTTT
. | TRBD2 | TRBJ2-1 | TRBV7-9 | CASSLPLGLAGGYEFF | TGTGCCAGCAGCTTGCCCTTGGGACTAGCGGGAGGCTACGAGTTCTTC
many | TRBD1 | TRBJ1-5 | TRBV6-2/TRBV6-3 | CASRPPGQGNQPQHF | TGTGCCAGCAGACCTCCGGGACAGGGCAATCAGCCCCAGCATTTT